Listed here is a single TCR beta chain. This sample is drawn from a study of glioma-infiltrating T cells after dendritic cell vaccination. About the research overall: Between about 2002 and 2013, patients got autologous tumor lysate-pulsed dendritic cell vaccines.

Input was around 2.1 ug genomic DNA, or all available if less. The protocol was immunoSEQ multiplex PCR, while the TCRdb copy is restricted to in-frame clones and leaves out a portion. Seen here are about 92,000 clones, more than 75% observed once, and the top ten hold roughly 14%. The CDR3 runs 12 residues. CDR1 is KGHSH and CDR2 is LQKENI in the germline V gene. The ends were cut back, 10 bases at V and 3 bases at J, with 12 bases in the middle. This TCR was sampled from a human donor with glioblastoma. The source material was blood, sampled before dendritic cell vaccination. This sequence joins TRBV18 and TRBJ2-5, with TRBD2 as a possible D gene (5 bases). CDR3 residues: CATGGSEETQYF. CDR3 DNA sequence: TGTGCCACCGGAGGTAGCGAAGAGACCCAGTACTTC.